These 7 T cell receptor beta chains were all obtained from the same sample, sequenced in a study of Ad26.COV2.S vaccination and SARS-CoV-2 variants (dated by TCRdb to the early 2020s). According to the study, the label for this sample's treatment or condition signals: roughly 19 received Ad26.COV2.S at low or high dose, single or two shots; several received placebo; per-sample allocation not given. Repertoires of vaccine and placebo recipients were sequenced from samples collected on day 63 after the first injection. The library relied on the immunoSEQ multiplex PCR assay. TCRdb's version of the immuneACCESS table is confined to in-frame rearrangements and falls short of the full clone set. An unresolved V gene accounts for under half of the shortfall where checked; the remainder is of unknown origin. This sample has about 350,000 clones in its table, and 88% of those were observed once. 5.5% to 7% of the sample goes to the ten largest clones.

The sample consisted of peripheral blood, taken in a trial of Ad26.COV2.S vaccine versus placebo. Source of these receptors: a person between 18 and 65 years old who received the Ad26.COV2.S COVID-19 vaccine or a placebo.

This chain connects TRBV30 to TRBJ2-3; a possible D gene is TRBD1 (5 bases). The germline V gene encodes CDR1 GTSNPN and CDR2 SVGIG (reference sequence). The CDR3 extends over 12 amino acids. V shed 1 base and J shed 5 bases, with 7 bases lying between them. CDR3 in amino acids: CAWSARVDTQYF. The CDR3, as DNA: TGTGCCTGGAGTGCCAGGGTAGATACGCAGTATTTT.

The rearrangement links TRBV28 to TRBJ1-2; 9 bases are a match to TRBD1. Germline V gene data show CDR1 as MDHEN and CDR2 as SYDVKM. J lost 2 bases, V lost 6 bases, and 4 bases had no gene match. The CDR3 runs 14 residues. DNA of the CDR3: TGTGCCAGCAGCGACAGGGGGGGAAACTATGGCTACACCTTC. This sequence encodes CASSDRGGNYGYTF.

The rearrangement links TRBV29-1 to TRBJ2-7; 8 nucleotides line up with TRBD1. Germline CDR1 SQVTM, CDR2 ANQGSEA. CDR3 length: 12 residues. J gave up 4 bases and V 7 bases, and 6 bases lay outside the gene matches. Written as DNA, the CDR3 is TGCAGCGCAGGCCGGACAGGGTACGAGCAGTACTTC. Its protein product is CSAGRTGYEQYF.

Of note for this clone: The same CDR3 also results from other DNA sequences found in this sample. V is TRBV28 and J is TRBJ2-7; D call uncertain. The V gene lost 2 bases and the J gene lost 4 bases, with 3 bases spanning the gap. The length of the CDR3 is 11 residues. Germline V gene lookup returns CDR1 MDHEN and CDR2 SYDVKM. For the CDR3, the DNA is TGTGCCAGCAGTTTAAGGTACGAGCAGTACTTC. Translation: CASSLRYEQYF.

The gene calls are TRBV6-6 and TRBJ2-1; 9 bases fit TRBD2. The length of the CDR3 is 13 residues. CDR1 and CDR2 from the germline V gene are MNHNY and SVGAGI (reference sequence). Germline trimming cut 8 bases from V and 6 bases from J; bases unmatched to any gene: 5. The CDR3 sequence is CASGSGRPNEQFF. CDR3 nucleotide sequence: TGTGCCAGCGGTAGCGGGAGACCCAATGAGCAGTTCTTC.

This clone occurred once. The J gene is TRBJ2-1, the V gene TRBV6-5, with D maybe TRBD1 (5 bases). Looked up from germline, CDR1 is MNHEY and CDR2 is SVGAGI. There are 12 residues in the CDR3. Deletions cut 8 bases from V and 10 bases from J, with 15 bases between. The CDR3 sequence is CASASQGGEQFF. CDR3 DNA: TGTGCCAGCGCTTCTCAGGGTGGCGAGCAGTTCTTC.

This clone has just one count. V is TRBV30 and J is TRBJ1-5, with D possibly TRBD1 on 6 matching bases. The V end lost 0 bases, the J end lost 6 bases, and 12 bases lay between the germline ends. Germline CDR1 is GTSNPN and CDR2 is SVGIG (reference sequence). The CDR3 covers 14 residues. The CDR3 protein is CAWSVTGNRQPQHF. The CDR3 DNA reads TGTGCCTGGAGTGTAACAGGGAATCGTCAGCCCCAGCATTTT.